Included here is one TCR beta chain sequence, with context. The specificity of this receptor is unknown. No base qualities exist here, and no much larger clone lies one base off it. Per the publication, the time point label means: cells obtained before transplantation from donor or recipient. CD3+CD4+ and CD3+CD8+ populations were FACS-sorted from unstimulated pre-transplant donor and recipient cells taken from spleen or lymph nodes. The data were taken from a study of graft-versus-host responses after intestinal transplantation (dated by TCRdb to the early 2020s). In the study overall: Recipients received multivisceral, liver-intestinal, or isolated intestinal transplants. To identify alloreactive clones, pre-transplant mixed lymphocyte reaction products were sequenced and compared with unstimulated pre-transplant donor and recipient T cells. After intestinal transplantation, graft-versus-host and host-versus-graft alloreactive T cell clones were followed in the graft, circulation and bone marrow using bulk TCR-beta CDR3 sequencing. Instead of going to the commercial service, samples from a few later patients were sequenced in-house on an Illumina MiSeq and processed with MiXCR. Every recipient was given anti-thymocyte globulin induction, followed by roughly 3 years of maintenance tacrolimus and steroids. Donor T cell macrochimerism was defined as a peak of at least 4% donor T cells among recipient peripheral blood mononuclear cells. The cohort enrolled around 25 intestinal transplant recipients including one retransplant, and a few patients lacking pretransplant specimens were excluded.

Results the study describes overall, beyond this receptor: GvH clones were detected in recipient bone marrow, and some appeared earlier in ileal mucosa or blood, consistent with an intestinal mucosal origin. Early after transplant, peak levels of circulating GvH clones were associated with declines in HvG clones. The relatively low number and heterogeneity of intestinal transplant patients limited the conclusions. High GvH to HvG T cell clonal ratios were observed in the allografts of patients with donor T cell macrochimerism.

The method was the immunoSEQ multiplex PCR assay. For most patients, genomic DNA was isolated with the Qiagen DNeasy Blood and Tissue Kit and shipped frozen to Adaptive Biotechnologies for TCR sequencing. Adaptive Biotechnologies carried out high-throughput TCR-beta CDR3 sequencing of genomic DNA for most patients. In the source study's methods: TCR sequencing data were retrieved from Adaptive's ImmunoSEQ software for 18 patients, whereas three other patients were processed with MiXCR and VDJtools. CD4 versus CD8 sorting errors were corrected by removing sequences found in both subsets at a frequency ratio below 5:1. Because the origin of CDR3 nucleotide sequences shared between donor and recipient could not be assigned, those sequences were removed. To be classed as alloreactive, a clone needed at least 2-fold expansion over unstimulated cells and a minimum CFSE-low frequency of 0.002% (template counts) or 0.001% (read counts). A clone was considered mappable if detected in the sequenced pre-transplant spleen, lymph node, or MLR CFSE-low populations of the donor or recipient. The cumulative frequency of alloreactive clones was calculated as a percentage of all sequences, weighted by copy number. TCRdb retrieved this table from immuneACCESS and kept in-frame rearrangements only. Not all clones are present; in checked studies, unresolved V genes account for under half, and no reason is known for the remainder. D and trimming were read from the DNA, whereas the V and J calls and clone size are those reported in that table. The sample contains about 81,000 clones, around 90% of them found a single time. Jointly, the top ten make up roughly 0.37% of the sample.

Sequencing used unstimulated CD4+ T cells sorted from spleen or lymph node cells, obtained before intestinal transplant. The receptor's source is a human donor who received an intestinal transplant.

The DNA sequence reads TGTGCCAGCAGCCAAGCGGGACAGGGGATTGAAAAACTGTTTTTT. Its protein reads: CASSQAGQGIEKLFF. The rearrangement joined TRBV4-2 to TRBJ1-4, with 10 bases aligning to TRBD1. The germline V end is reduced by 1 base and the J end by 7 bases; junction bases left unmatched: 3. CDR1 and CDR2, looked up from the germline V gene, are LGHNA and YNFKEQ. Counted from cysteine to phenylalanine, this CDR3 has 15 amino acids. This entry keeps only the CDR3 DNA: 45 bases, framed from base 1.